This T cell receptor beta chain was recovered during a study of blood T cell repertoires in COVID-19. As regards this clone: The CDR3 does not close with the conserved phenylalanine or tryptophan, likely indicating a read error. The limits of the CDR3 on the DNA are not certain, so only TCRdb's listed CDR3 is given.

The CDR3 region is 20 residues in length, termini included. Assay: immunoSEQ multiplex PCR; the TCRdb copy retains only in-frame clones and omits some. Of about 270,000 clones listed, approximately 90% were seen once; the top ten hold about 4%. The receptor was derived from a woman in her twenties or thirties with acute COVID-19. The genes are TRBV7-5 and TRBJ1-2; no check of the table's D call, TRBD1, against the DNA was made. TRBV7-5 is a recognized pseudogene. Material: PBMCs or T cells enriched from blood (not recorded which). The chain's CDR3 is CVRSLGQGVSDAPSFMATII.